These 29 T cell receptor beta chains were all obtained from the same sample, sequenced in a study of identical twins. TCRdb fed the 5' RACE reads into MiXCR, producing one record per CDR3 protein. The sample carries 1.5 million to 2 million distinct CDR3 sequences, around 29% recorded once. The material sequenced was cord blood. All receptors derive from a newborn girl in good health.

The chain recombines TRBV11-2 with TRBJ2-1; 13 bases are shared with TRBD2. CDR1 is SGHAT, CDR2 FQNNGV, per germline. This CDR3 has 15 amino acids. With 5 bases clipped from V and 8 bases from J, the junction kept 6 bases outside the gene matches. DNA for the CDR3: TGTGCCAGCAGCCCCAGACTAGCGGGGGGTGATGAGCAGTTCTTC. Translation gives CASSPRLAGGDEQFF.

This clonotype was observed a few times. CDR3 in amino acids: CASSLVRLAGANNEQFF. The CDR3 region has the DNA TGTGCCAGCAGCTTAGTGCGACTAGCGGGGGCCAACAATGAGCAGTTCTTC. This rearrangement joins TRBV7-2 to TRBJ2-1; 12 positions match TRBD2. V lost 1 base and J lost 5; bases outside the gene matches: 6. Looked up from germline, CDR1 is SGHTA and CDR2 is FQGNSA. This CDR3 has 17 amino acids.

This clonotype was seen more than once but under ten times. V usage is TRBV29-1 and J usage is TRBJ1-2, with D perhaps matching TRBD1 (6 bases). V was pared by 6 bases and J by 4 bases, with 9 bases between. The CDR3 has 11 amino acids. Per germline, CDR1 SQVTM and CDR2 ANQGSEA. The CDR3 region is CSVGTIYGYTF. The CDR3 nucleotides are TGCAGCGTCGGGACAATCTATGGCTACACCTTC.

In this sample, this clonotype turned up a few times. The chain joins TRBV20-1 to TRBJ2-7, with TRBD2 matching over 8 bases. The V segment lost 6 bases and the J segment 4 bases; nucleotides outside the gene matches: 14. CDR1 is DFQATT and CDR2 is SNEGSKA in the germline V gene (reference sequence). CDR3 length: 15 amino acids. DNA of the CDR3: TGCAGTGCCCACCTTACGGGACTAGGGATTTACGAGCAGTACTTC. It translates to CSAHLTGLGIYEQYF.

This clonotype was counted ten times or more. V usage is TRBV12-3 or TRBV12-4 and J usage is TRBJ2-3, with D possibly being TRBD2 (6 bases). V lost 3 bases and J lost 1, with 8 bases in between. This CDR3 contains 14 residues. This CDR3 reads CASSFQRGTDTQYF. The CDR3 nucleotides are TGTGCCAGCAGTTTCCAGCGGGGCACAGATACGCAGTATTTT.

J is TRBJ2-1 and V is TRBV20-1, with 7 bases lining up with TRBD2. CDR1 is DFQATT and CDR2 is SNEGSKA in the germline V gene (reference sequence). The CDR3 length is 14 residues. The V and J ends lost 5 bases and 2 bases, in that order; junction bases with no gene match: 6. CDR3 bases: TGCAGTGCTCGCCTACTAGCGCCCTACAATGAGCAGTTCTTC. It encodes CSARLLAPYNEQFF.

This rearrangement joins TRBV30 to TRBJ2-5; D call uncertain. Trimming cost V 3 bases and J 5 bases, with 4 bases left between them. Per the germline V gene, CDR1 is GTSNPN and CDR2 is SVGIG (reference sequence). CDR3 size: 10 residues. The CDR3 nucleotides are TGTGCCTGGAGAGGGGAGACCCAGTACTTC. Translated, it gives CAWRGETQYF.

The chain recombines TRBV25-1 with TRBJ2-7, with 11 bases that match TRBD2. After removal of 4 bases from V and 5 bases from J, the junction contained 1 base not matched to a gene. This CDR3 comprises 13 residues. CDR1 is MGHDK, CDR2 SYGVNS, per germline. In DNA form, the CDR3 reads TGTGCCAGCAGTGCTAGCGGGAGGAACGAGCAGTACTTC. Its protein is CASSASGRNEQYF.

A few counts support this clonotype. The chain recombines TRBV3-1 with TRBJ1-1, with TRBD1 matching over 8 bases. CDR1 LGHDT and CDR2 YNNKEL come from the germline V gene (reference sequence). This CDR3 has 12 residues. Trimming took 3 bases from V and 10 from J; bases not matched to a gene: 4. Here the CDR3 DNA reads TGTGCCAGCAGCCATCGACAGGGGCCAGCTTTCTTT. Amino acids: CASSHRQGPAFF. Supplemented by reference TRBV3-1 and TRBJ1-1, the full variable domain reads DTAVSQTPKYLVTQMGNDKSIKCEQNLGHDTMYWYKQDSKKFLKIMFSYNNKELIINETVPNRFSPKSPDKAHLNLHINSLELGDSAVYFCASSHRQGPAFFGQGTRLTVV.

V and J are TRBV3-1 and TRBJ2-7; no reliable D call. Germline V lookup: CDR1 LGHDT, CDR2 YNNKEL (reference sequence). This CDR3 contains 15 residues. V shed 0 bases and J shed 3 bases, with 12 bases lying between them. CDR3 region: CASSQDPFWGYEQYF. The CDR3 DNA reads as TGTGCCAGCAGCCAAGACCCCTTTTGGGGCTACGAGCAGTACTTC.

This clonotype was seen ten or more times. The gene calls are TRBV29-1 and TRBJ1-2, with D perhaps matching TRBD1 (5 bases). V gave up 6 bases and J gave up 2 bases, with 16 bases separating them. The CDR3 is 14 residues long. Germline loops: CDR1 SQVTM, CDR2 ANQGSEA. CDR3 protein: CSVPDSRANYGYTF. The CDR3 DNA follows: TGCAGCGTGCCCGACAGCCGTGCGAACTATGGCTACACCTTC.

As for this clonotype: At one boundary the junction diverges from the germline segment, which might be a read error. The rearrangement uses TRBV3-1 and TRBJ2-7, with D perhaps given as TRBD1 or TRBD2 (5 bases each). CDR3 length: 11 amino acids. The germline V gene encodes CDR1 LGHDT and CDR2 YNNKEL (reference sequence). CDR3 amino acids: CASSLVGEPYF. DNA for the CDR3: TGTGCCAGCAGCCTCGTGGGGGAGCCGTACTTC.

The gene calls are TRBV11-2 and TRBJ2-3; 13 bases line up with TRBD2. V was pared by 5 bases and J by 7 bases, with 12 bases of the junction left unmatched. The CDR3 extends over 17 amino acids. The V gene's germline CDR1 is SGHAT and CDR2 FQNNGV. DNA for the CDR3: TGTGCCAGCAGCCTTTCAAGGGGACTAGCGGGGCCCAATACGCAGTATTTT. Amino acids: CASSLSRGLAGPNTQYF.

The CDR3 loop is CASSHNPRIPLANNEQFF. The DNA of the CDR3 is TGCGCCAGCAGCCACAACCCGCGGATCCCACTAGCGAACAATGAGCAGTTCTTC. The chain carries TRBV4-1 and TRBJ2-1; 7 bases fit TRBD2. The CDR3 runs 18 residues. Losses at the gene ends were 3 bases for V and 5 bases for J; bases not matched to a gene: 16. The germline gives CDR1 MGHRA, CDR2 YSYEKL.

J is TRBJ1-1 and V is TRBV12-3 or TRBV12-4, with a possible D match to TRBD1 (6 bases). This CDR3 contains 17 residues. V lost 7 bases to trimming and J lost 0 bases, with 21 bases between them. This chain's CDR3 is CASTPTGAPSLNTEAFF. CDR3 sequence (DNA): TGTGCCAGCACCCCGACGGGGGCCCCGAGTCTGAACACTGAAGCTTTCTTT.

This clonotype was detected a few times. This chain links TRBV11-2 with TRBJ1-1; a weak D match, TRBD1 (5 bases). This CDR3 region has 13 residues. Germline V gives CDR1 SGHAT, CDR2 FQNNGV. V was trimmed by 4 bases and J by 6 bases, leaving 12 bases between them. The CDR3 DNA follows: TGTGCCAGCAGCTACCTGGGGACCCCTGAAGCTTTCTTT. It encodes CASSYLGTPEAFF.

The gene calls are TRBV10-3 and TRBJ2-1, with 9 bases lining up with TRBD1. This CDR3 region has 15 residues. Per germline, CDR1 ENHRY and CDR2 SYGVKD. V dropped 3 bases and J dropped 7; count of bases not matched to a gene: 7. CDR3 sequence reads: CAISERQGVKNEQFF. CDR3 in DNA: TGTGCCATCAGTGAACGACAGGGGGTGAAAAATGAGCAGTTCTTC.

This chain joins TRBV5-1 and TRBJ2-3, with 8 bases aligning to TRBD1. Germline-derived CDR1 and CDR2 are SGHRS and YFSETQ. V shed 8 bases and J 1 base; nucleotides not matched to a gene: 15. This CDR3 contains 17 residues. CDR3 amino acids: CASNPRSPGQGTDTQYF. The CDR3 coding sequence is TGCGCCAGTAACCCGCGTTCCCCGGGACAGGGCACAGATACGCAGTATTTT.

The V call is TRBV4-2, the J call TRBJ2-5, with 9 bases matching TRBD1. Germline V gene lookup returns CDR1 LGHNA and CDR2 YNFKEQ. V dropped 2 bases and J dropped 1; count of bases not matched to a gene: 11. The CDR3 loop spans 18 amino acids. The CDR3: CASSQPGTGSRIQETQYF. The CDR3 nucleotides are TGTGCCAGCAGCCAACCCGGGACAGGGAGCCGCATCCAAGAGACCCAGTACTTC.

J is TRBJ2-1 and V is TRBV20-1, with 10 bases aligning to TRBD2. The DNA end is more similar to TRBJ2-7, so the J call may be wrong. This CDR3 is built from 14 residues. Germline V gene lookup returns CDR1 DFQATT and CDR2 SNEGSKA (reference sequence). The CDR3 sequence is CSASSGSFYNEQYF. CDR3 nucleotide sequence: TGCAGTGCTTCTAGCGGGAGTTTCTACAATGAGCAGTACTTC.

The chain joins TRBV6-5 to TRBJ1-4; a weak D match, TRBD1 (5 bases). V was clipped by 6 bases and J by 10 bases, with 18 bases between them. The CDR3 consists of 14 residues. Germline V lookup: CDR1 MNHEY, CDR2 SVGAGI. In nucleotides, the CDR3 is TGTGCCAGCAGCCCAGGGACCCCGAGGGGAAAACTGTTTTTT. Protein: CASSPGTPRGKLFF.

This clonotype was picked up a small number of times. This chain joins TRBV28 and TRBJ2-7; 13 positions match TRBD2. This CDR3 spans 15 amino acids. Per germline, CDR1 MDHEN and CDR2 SYDVKM. The V gene end was trimmed by 3 bases and the J gene end by 10 bases; junction bases not matched to a gene: 9. CDR3: CASSFLGLAGSDQYF. The DNA for the CDR3 is TGTGCCAGCAGTTTTTTGGGACTAGCGGGGTCCGACCAGTACTTC.

This chain links TRBV20-1 with TRBJ2-7, with D perhaps matching TRBD1 (7 bases). The V end was cut by 3 bases, the J end by 4 bases, with 16 bases between. CDR3 length: 14 amino acids. Germline-derived CDR1 and CDR2 are DFQATT and SNEGSKA (reference sequence). The CDR3 is CSASGSAGGYEQYF. As DNA, the CDR3 is TGCAGTGCTAGTGGTTCGGCAGGGGGGTACGAGCAGTACTTC.

This rearrangement joins TRBV29-1 to TRBJ2-7; D remains unclear. The tail of the sequence fits TRBJ2-5 better, so the J call may be wrong. Germline V lookup: CDR1 SQVTM, CDR2 ANQGSEA. There are 15 residues in the CDR3. The CDR3 DNA is TGCAGCGTTGAAGATCGAAGGAAAGTCCAAGAGACCCAGTACTTC. It is translated as CSVEDRRKVQETQYF.

The chain uses TRBV20-1 and TRBJ2-7, with D perhaps matching TRBD1 (6 bases). The V gene's germline CDR1 is DFQATT and CDR2 SNEGSKA (reference sequence). The CDR3 extends over 15 amino acids. V lost 3 bases and J lost 3, with 18 bases in between. The CDR3 protein is CSASPDRSISYEQYF. CDR3 in DNA: TGCAGTGCTAGCCCCGACAGGTCGATAAGCTACGAGCAGTACTTC.

The J gene is TRBJ1-1, the V gene TRBV28, with D possibly TRBD1 on 5 matching bases. Germline CDR1 MDHEN, CDR2 SYDVKM. This CDR3 spans 14 amino acids. The ends were cut back, 7 bases at V and 4 bases at J, with 16 bases in the middle. The CDR3 DNA follows: TGTGCCAGCACCCCTGGGGGGACGGGCACTGAAGCTTTCTTT. Translation gives CASTPGGTGTEAFF.

The table lists this clonotype with a few counts. A far more abundant clone sits one base away, making this likely a read error. This chain links TRBV3-1 with TRBJ2-7, with D hard to call. The J call may be mistaken, given a closer DNA end match to TRBJ2-5. Germline assignment: CDR1 LGHDT and CDR2 YNNKEL (reference sequence). The CDR3 totals 11 residues. The CDR3 region is CASREGETQYF. CDR3 sequence (DNA): TGTGCCAGCAGGGAAGGGGAGACCCAGTACTTC.

This clonotype was recorded a few times. The gene calls are TRBV20-1 and TRBJ2-7; 7 nucleotides agree with TRBD1. The J segment lost 1 base and the V segment lost 4 bases, leaving 4 bases of the junction unmatched. Germline CDR1 DFQATT, CDR2 SNEGSKA (reference sequence). The CDR3 loop spans 13 amino acids. The CDR3 DNA reads as TGCAGTGCTACCCCGGGACAGTCCTACGAGCAGTACTTC. It yields the protein CSATPGQSYEQYF.

This clonotype was seen only a few times. CDR3 bases: TGTGCCAGCAGTTACTCGACGGTGGTCTCTGAAGCTTTCTTT. Translation: CASSYSTVVSEAFF. The V and J genes are TRBV6-6 and TRBJ1-1; D remains unclear. Germline CDR1 MNHNY, CDR2 SVGAGI (reference sequence). The CDR3 is 14 residues long. Trimming removed 0 bases from V and 6 bases from J, with 11 bases in between.